This T cell receptor (beta chain) was found in a study of blood T cells in healthy people across ages (dated by TCRdb to about 2015). At the level of the whole study: In model experiments, roughly one uniquely barcoded TCR beta cDNA molecule per two T cells was captured by template switching. Age-related changes in TCR beta repertoire diversity were measured in the study by deep sequencing normalized with unique cDNA molecular identifiers. Four age groups were formed from the donors: young (average approximately 16 years), middle-aged (around 37), aged (roughly 59) and long-lived (more than 75). To avoid experimental bias, donors of different ages were distributed randomly across sequencing lanes. Using the same blood draw, the study looked at two additional independent replicas of 1 million unique cDNA reads for two donors, one aged 18 to 30 and the other aged 80 or older. What the authors observed across the whole study: Because the CMV infection status of the donors was unknown, age-related changes in expanded clonotypes may potentially have been confounded. Estimates of total diversity from one million sequenced T cells were regarded as lower bounds and underestimates. Compared with the aged group, more naive CD4+ T cells, fewer expanded clones and increased TCR diversity were shown by the long-lived group, suggesting age selection. Observed TCR beta diversity per million T cells fell roughly linearly with age, and a significant reduction was already apparent by age roughly 40. Observed TCR beta diversity correlated strongly with the percentage of naive T cells measured by flow cytometry. Bulk unsorted PBMC profiling prevented conclusive comparison of naive and antigen-experienced compartments.

The germline V gene provides CDR1 SQVTM and CDR2 ANQGSEA. The CDR3 goes from the cysteine to the phenylalanine over 14 residues. Of all the DNA, just the CDR3 is kept, 42 bases in frame from base 1. Trimming takes 1 base from V and 5 bases from J, and the germline ends sit 15 bases apart. As for this clonotype: There is no known antigen for this receptor. Base qualities are not provided; no much larger clone lies one nucleotide away.

Systemically healthy Caucasian individuals from Russia, around 39 in total and aged about 6 to 100 years, were included as donors. About 9.1 milliliters of peripheral blood were collected from each donor into EDTA-treated Vacutainer tubes. PBMCs were isolated by Ficoll-Paque density-gradient centrifugation, with at least 6.5 million obtained per sample. Trizol reagent was used to extract total RNA from the PBMCs, yielding at least 5.5 micrograms per sample. The percentages of naive CD45RAhigh/CD27high T cells were determined by flow cytometry on a PBMC aliquot from every donor. Library preparation employed 5' RACE. For sequencing, an Illumina HiSeq 2500 was employed. A second PCR of about 6 to 11 cycles was run with a J-beta primer mix and a sample-barcoded 5' primer. A template-switch 5' adaptor carrying 12 random nucleotides introduced a unique molecular identifier onto each TCR beta cDNA molecule. At least 2.5 million CDR3-containing paired-end reads were obtained from each sample. First-strand cDNA synthesis was performed from all RNA using the Mint cDNA synthesis kit, with priming by a TRBC-specific oligonucleotide. Following uracil-DNA glycosylase treatment, a first 18-cycle PCR with universal primers M1SS and BC2_uni_R was performed on all cDNA. Per the authors' processing: For normalization, 1 million high-quality reads, each with a distinct molecular identifier, were randomly selected from each sample. Reads with shared molecular identifiers were discarded instead of being binned into consensus sequences. CDR3 identification, clonotype clustering and error correction used MiTCR with a Q25 quality threshold and the strictest error-elimination algorithm. Lower-bound total TCR beta diversity was estimated with a nonparametric unseen species model using Euler transformation. TCRdb reprocessed the public reads (quality trimming at Q25 with fastp, clone calling with MiXCR) and kept in-frame beta chains. Under each unique CDR3 protein, matching rows form one entry showing the most common genes and DNA. These V and J calls are TCRdb output, not the study's own analysis. Here the sample has 910,000 or so distinct CDR3 sequences; about 51% occur a single time. The ten largest clones take up over 20% of the sample.

The chain joins TRBV29-1 to TRBJ2-7; no D gene call is confident. Sequenced sample: blood. This TCR was recovered from an older woman in good health. CDR3 loop: CSVEGGDWGNEQYF. The DNA sequence is given as TGCAGCGTTGAAGGTGGTGATTGGGGAAACGAGCAGTACTTC.